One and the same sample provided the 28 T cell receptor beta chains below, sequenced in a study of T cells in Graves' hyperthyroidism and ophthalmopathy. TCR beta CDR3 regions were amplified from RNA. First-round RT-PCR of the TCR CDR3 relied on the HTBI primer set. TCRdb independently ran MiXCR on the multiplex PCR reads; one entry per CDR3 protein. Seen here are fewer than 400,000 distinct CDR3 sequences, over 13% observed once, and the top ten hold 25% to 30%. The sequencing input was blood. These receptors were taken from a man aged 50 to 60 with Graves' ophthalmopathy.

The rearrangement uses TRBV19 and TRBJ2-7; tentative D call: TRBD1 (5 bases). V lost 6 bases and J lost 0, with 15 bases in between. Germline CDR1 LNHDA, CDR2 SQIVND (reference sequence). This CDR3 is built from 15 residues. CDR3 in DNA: TGTGCCAGTAGGGCCTCCGGGCAGGGCTCCTACGAGCAGTACTTC. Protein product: CASRASGQGSYEQYF.

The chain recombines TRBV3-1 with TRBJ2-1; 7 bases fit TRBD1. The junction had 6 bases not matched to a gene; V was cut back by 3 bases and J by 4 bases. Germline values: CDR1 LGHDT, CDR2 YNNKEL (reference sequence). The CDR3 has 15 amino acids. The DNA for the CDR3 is TGTGCCAGCAGCCAGCTACAGGGGCCGTACAATGAGCAGTTCTTC. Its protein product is CASSQLQGPYNEQFF.

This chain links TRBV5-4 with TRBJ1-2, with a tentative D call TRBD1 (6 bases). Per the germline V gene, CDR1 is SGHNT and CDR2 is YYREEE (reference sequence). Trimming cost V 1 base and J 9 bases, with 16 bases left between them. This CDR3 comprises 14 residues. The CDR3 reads CASSLSQGNLRYTF. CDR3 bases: TGTGCCAGCAGCTTGAGCCAGGGGAATTTACGCTACACCTTC.

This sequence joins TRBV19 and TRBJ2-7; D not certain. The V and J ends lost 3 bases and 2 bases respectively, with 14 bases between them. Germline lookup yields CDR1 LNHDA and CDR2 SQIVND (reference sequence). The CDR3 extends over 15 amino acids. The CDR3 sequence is CASSIGVGVAYEQYF. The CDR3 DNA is TGTGCCAGTAGTATTGGGGTGGGTGTGGCCTACGAGCAGTACTTC.

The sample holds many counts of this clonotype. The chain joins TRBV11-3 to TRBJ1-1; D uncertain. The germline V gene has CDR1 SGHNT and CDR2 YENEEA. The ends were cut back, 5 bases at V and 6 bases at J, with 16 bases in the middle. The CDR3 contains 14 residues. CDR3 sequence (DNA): TGTGCCAGCAGCCCAGACGGAGGGTTCGCTGAAGCTTTCTTT. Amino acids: CASSPDGGFAEAFF.

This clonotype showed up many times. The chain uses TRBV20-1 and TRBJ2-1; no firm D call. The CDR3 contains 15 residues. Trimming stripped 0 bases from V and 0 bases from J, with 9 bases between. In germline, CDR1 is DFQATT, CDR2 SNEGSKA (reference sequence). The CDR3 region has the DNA TGCAGTGCTAGAGACGGGTCGGACTCCTACAATGAGCAGTTCTTC. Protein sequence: CSARDGSDSYNEQFF.

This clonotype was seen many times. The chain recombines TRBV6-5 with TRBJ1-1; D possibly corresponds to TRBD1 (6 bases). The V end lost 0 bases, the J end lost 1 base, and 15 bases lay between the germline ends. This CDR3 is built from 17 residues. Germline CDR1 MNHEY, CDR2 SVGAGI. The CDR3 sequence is CASSYSGLGGPNTEAFF. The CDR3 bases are TGTGCCAGCAGTTACTCGGGGTTGGGGGGCCCGAACACTGAAGCTTTCTTT.

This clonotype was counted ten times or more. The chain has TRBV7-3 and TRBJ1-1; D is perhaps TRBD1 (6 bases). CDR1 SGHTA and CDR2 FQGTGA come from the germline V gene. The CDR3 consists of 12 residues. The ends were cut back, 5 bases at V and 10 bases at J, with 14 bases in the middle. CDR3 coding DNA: TGTGCCAGCAGCACAGGGACGGGGGGAGCTTTCTTT. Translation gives CASSTGTGGAFF.

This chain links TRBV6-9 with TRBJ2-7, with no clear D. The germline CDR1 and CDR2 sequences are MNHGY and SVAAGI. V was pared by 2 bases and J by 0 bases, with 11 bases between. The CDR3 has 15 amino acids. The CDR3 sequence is CASSYDGVSSYEQYF. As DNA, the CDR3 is TGTGCCAGCAGTTATGACGGCGTGAGCTCCTACGAGCAGTACTTC.

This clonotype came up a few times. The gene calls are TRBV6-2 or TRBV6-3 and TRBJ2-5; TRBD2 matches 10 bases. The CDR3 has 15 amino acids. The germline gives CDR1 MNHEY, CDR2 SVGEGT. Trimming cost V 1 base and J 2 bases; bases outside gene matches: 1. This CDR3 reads CASSYWTSGQETQYF. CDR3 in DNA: TGTGCCAGCAGTTACTGGACTAGCGGTCAAGAGACCCAGTACTTC.

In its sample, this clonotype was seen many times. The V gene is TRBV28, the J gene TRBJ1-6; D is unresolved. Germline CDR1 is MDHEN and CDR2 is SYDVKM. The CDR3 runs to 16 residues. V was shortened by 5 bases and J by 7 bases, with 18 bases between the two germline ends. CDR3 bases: TGTGCCAGCAGTAATGTGCCCCCGGCACAGAATTCACCCCTCCACTTT. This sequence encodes CASSNVPPAQNSPLHF.

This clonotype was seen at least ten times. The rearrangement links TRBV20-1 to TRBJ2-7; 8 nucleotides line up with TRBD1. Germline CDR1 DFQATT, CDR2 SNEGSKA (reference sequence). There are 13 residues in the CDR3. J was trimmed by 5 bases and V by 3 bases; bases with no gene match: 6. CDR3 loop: CSASRTGKDEQYF. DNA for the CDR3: TGCAGTGCTAGCAGGACAGGGAAGGACGAGCAGTACTTC.

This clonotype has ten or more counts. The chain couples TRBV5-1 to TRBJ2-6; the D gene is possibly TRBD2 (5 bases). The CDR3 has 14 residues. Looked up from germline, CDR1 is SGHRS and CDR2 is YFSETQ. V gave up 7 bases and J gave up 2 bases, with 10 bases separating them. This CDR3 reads CASGLEAGANVLTF. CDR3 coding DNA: TGCGCCAGCGGGCTGGAGGCTGGGGCCAACGTCCTGACTTTC.

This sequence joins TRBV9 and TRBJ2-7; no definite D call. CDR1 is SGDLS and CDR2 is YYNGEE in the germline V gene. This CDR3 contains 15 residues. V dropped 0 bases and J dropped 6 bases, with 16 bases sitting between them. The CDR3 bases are TGTGCCAGCAGCGTAGCGGCAGTCTTCCAATCCGAGCAGTACTTC. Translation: CASSVAAVFQSEQYF.

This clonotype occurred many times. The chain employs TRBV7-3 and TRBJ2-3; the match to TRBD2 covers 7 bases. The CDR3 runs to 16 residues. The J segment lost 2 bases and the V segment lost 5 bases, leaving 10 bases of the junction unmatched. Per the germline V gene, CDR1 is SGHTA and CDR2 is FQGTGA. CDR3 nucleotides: TGTGCCAGCAGCCTCACTAGCGATATACCCACAGATACGCAGTATTTT. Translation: CASSLTSDIPTDTQYF.

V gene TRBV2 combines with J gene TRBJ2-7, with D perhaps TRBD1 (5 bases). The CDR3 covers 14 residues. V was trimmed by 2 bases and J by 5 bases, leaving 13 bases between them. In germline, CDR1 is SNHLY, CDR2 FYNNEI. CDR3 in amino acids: CASSEIVSGNEQYF. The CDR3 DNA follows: TGTGCCAGCAGTGAAATTGTGTCAGGGAACGAGCAGTACTTC.

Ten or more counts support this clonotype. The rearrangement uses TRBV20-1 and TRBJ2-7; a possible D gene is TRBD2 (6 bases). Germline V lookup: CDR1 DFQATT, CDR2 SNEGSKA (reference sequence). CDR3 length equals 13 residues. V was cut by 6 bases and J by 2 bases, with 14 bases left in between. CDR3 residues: CSAGTGGAYEQYF. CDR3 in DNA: TGCAGTGCCGGGACGGGCGGGGCCTACGAGCAGTACTTC.

Written as DNA, the CDR3 is TGTGCCAGCAGCCAAGACAGACAGGGGAAAAAGACCCAGTACTTC. It codes for CASSQDRQGKKTQYF. The rearrangement links TRBV14 to TRBJ2-5, with 8 positions matching TRBD1. Germline V gene data show CDR1 as SGHDN and CDR2 as FVKESK. CDR3 size: 15 residues. The V and J ends lost 0 bases and 6 bases, in that order; junction bases with no gene match: 6.

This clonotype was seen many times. The CDR3 region is CSARDSRGAAYEQYF. For the CDR3, the DNA is TGCAGTGCTAGAGATAGCCGGGGGGCGGCTTACGAGCAGTACTTC. The rearrangement links TRBV20-1 to TRBJ2-7; D perhaps matches TRBD2 (7 bases). Germline lookup yields CDR1 DFQATT and CDR2 SNEGSKA (reference sequence). V lost 0 bases and J 4 bases, leaving 16 bases between the germline ends. There are 15 residues in the CDR3.

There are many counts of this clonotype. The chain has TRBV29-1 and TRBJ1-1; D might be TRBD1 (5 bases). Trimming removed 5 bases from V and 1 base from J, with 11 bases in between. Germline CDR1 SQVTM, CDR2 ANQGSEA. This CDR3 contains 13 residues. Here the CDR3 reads CSVRQGANTEAFF. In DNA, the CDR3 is TGCAGCGTTCGGCAGGGCGCGAACACTGAAGCTTTCTTT.

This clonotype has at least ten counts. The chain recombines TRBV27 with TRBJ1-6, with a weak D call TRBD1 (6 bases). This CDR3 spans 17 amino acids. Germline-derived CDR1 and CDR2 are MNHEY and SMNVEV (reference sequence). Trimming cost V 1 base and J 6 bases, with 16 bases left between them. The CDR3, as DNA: TGTGCCAGCAGTTTATTGGGGGGCCCTACGACTAATTCACCCCTCCACTTT. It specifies CASSLLGGPTTNSPLHF.

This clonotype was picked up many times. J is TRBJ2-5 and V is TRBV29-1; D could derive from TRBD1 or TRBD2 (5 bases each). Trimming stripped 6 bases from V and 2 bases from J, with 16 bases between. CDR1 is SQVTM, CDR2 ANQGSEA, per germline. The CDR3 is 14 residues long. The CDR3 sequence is CSVGDLVPQETQYF. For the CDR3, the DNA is TGCAGCGTGGGGGATTTGGTACCACAAGAGACCCAGTACTTC.

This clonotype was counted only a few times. The chain's CDR3 is CSVDGDGYNEQFF. The CDR3 nucleotides read TGCAGCGTTGACGGCGACGGCTACAATGAGCAGTTCTTC. The genes are TRBV29-1 and TRBJ2-1; D not certain. Between the trimmed V and J ends, which lost 3 bases and 3 bases, there was a span of 9 bases. Germline CDR1 reads SQVTM; CDR2 reads ANQGSEA. The CDR3 has 13 amino acids.

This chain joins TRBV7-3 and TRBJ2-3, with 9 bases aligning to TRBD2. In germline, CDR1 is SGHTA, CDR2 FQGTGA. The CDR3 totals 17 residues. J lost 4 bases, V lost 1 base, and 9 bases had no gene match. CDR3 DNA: TGTGCCAGCAGCTTAATAGGGGCGGGGGGGCCCTCAGATACGCAGTATTTT. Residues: CASSLIGAGGPSDTQYF.

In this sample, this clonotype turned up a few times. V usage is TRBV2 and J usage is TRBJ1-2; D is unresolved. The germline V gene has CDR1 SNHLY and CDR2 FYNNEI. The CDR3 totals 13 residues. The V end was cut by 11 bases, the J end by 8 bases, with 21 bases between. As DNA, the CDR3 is TGTGCCTCATTCGTAGATTCGCCCGGAGGCTACACCTTC. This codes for CASFVDSPGGYTF.

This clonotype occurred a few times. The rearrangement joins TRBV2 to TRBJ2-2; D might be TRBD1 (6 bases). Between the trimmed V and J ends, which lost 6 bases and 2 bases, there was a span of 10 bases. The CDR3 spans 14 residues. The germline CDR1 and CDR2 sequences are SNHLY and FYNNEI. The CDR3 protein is CASRSGQNTGELFF. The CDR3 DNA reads TGTGCCAGCAGGTCGGGACAAAACACCGGGGAGCTGTTTTTT. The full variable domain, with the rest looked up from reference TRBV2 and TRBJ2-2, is EPEVTQTPSHQVTQMGQEVILRCVPISNHLYFYWYRQILGQKVEFLVSFYNNEISEKSEIFDDQFSVERPDGSNFTLKIRSTKLEDSAMYFCASRSGQNTGELFFGEGSRLTVL.

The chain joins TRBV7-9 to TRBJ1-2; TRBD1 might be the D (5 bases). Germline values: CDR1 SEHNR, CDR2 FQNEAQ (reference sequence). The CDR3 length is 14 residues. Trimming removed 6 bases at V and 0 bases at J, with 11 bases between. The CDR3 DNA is TGTGCCAGCAGTGGCAAGGGGTCTAACTATGGCTACACCTTC. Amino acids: CASSGKGSNYGYTF.

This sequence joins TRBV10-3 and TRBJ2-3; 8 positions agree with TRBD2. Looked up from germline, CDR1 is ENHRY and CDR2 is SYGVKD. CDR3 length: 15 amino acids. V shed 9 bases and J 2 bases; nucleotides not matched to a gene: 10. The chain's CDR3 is CAIRQSGSVTDTQYF. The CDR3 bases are TGTGCCATTCGCCAGAGCGGGAGTGTCACAGATACGCAGTATTTT.